This TCR beta chain was profiled in a study of blood T cell repertoires in COVID-19. Background on the study: The United States, Italy and Spain were the sources of the acute and convalescent COVID-19 samples. In each case, the material was cDNA or gDNA derived from T cells, B-cell-depleted T cells, or PBMCs.

The CDR3 extends over 11 amino acids. Germline CDR1 reads SQVTM; CDR2 reads ANQGSEA. V gave up 3 bases and J gave up 10 bases, with 12 bases separating them. This clone was seen more than once but under ten times. Profiled with immunoSEQ multiplex PCR; TCRdb holds only in-frame clones, not every one. The sample has 250,000 or so clones, about three quarters seen once. This receptor was obtained from a woman of 80 years or more with acute or convalescent COVID-19. This chain connects TRBV29-1 to TRBJ1-1; no clear D gene. The sequenced material came from peripheral blood. CDR3 residues: CSVEGPRGAFF. CDR3 sequence (DNA): TGCAGCGTTGAGGGTCCTCGCGGAGCTTTCTTT.